The 31 T cell receptor beta chains presented below share a single source sample, sequenced in a study of T cells in tuberculosis. The data were produced by immunoSEQ multiplex PCR, yet TCRdb's version contains in-frame clones alone and is incomplete. The table lists roughly 34,000 clones, about 83% of them singletons, with around 5.5% in the top ten. As to time point: new active TB diagnosis, blood taken before or within 7 days of starting treatment. Here the sequenced sample was PBMCs, taken at tuberculosis diagnosis. The receptors originated from an adult with tuberculosis.

V usage is TRBV18 and J usage is TRBJ1-6; TRBD1 might be the D (5 bases). The CDR3 consists of 17 residues. V was shortened by 3 bases and J by 0 bases, with 12 bases between the two germline ends. Germline values: CDR1 KGHSH, CDR2 LQKENI. As DNA, the CDR3 is TGTGCCAGCTCACCGATGTGGGGGGACTCCTATAATTCACCCCTCCACTTT. This translates into CASSPMWGDSYNSPLHF.

The chain couples TRBV5-4 to TRBJ2-2; TRBD1 might be the D (5 bases). V lost 5 bases and J 2 bases, leaving 7 bases between the germline ends. The CDR3 loop spans 13 amino acids. The germline gives CDR1 SGHNT, CDR2 YYREEE (reference sequence). The chain's CDR3 is CASSRGNTGELFF. CDR3 nucleotides: TGTGCCAGCAGTAGGGGTAACACCGGGGAGCTGTTTTTT. Full variable domain (rest looked up from reference TRBV5-4 and TRBJ2-2): ETGVTQSPTHLIKTRGQQVTLRCSSQSGHNTVSWYQQALGQGPQFIFQYYREEENGRGNFPPRFSGLQFPNYSSELNVNALELDDSALYLCASSRGNTGELFFGEGSRLTVL.

The rearrangement joins TRBV18 to TRBJ2-7; TRBD1 aligns across 7 bases. CDR3 length equals 14 residues. J lost 5 bases, V lost 6 bases, and 10 bases had no gene match. The germline gives CDR1 KGHSH, CDR2 LQKENI. This CDR3 is CASSVFRGWHEQYF. In DNA, the CDR3 is TGTGCCAGCTCGGTATTCAGGGGGTGGCACGAGCAGTACTTC. The variable domain in full, completed from reference TRBV18 and TRBJ2-7, reads NAGVMQNPRHLVRRRGQEARLRCSPMKGHSHVYWYRQLPEEGLKFMVYLQKENIIDESGMPKERFSAEFPKEGPSILRIQQVVRGDSAAYFCASSVFRGWHEQYFGPGTRLTVT.

The rearrangement joins TRBV5-1 to TRBJ1-2; 9 bases line up with TRBD1. CDR1 and CDR2 from the germline V gene are SGHRS and YFSETQ. J was trimmed by 4 bases and V by 3 bases; bases with no gene match: 13. This CDR3 spans 17 amino acids. CDR3 sequence: CASSSLPGQGSSYGYTF. CDR3 in DNA: TGCGCCAGCAGCTCTTTACCGGGACAGGGCTCTTCCTATGGCTACACCTTC.

The V call is TRBV5-1, the J call TRBJ2-3; 12 nucleotides agree with TRBD2. This CDR3 has 19 amino acids. Germline loops: CDR1 SGHRS, CDR2 YFSETQ. V lost 3 bases, J lost 0 bases, and 11 bases stayed unmatched. The CDR3 is CASSYFGLAGTSSTDTQYF. DNA for the CDR3: TGCGCCAGCAGCTACTTTGGACTAGCGGGAACATCTAGCACAGATACGCAGTATTTT.

V gene TRBV28 combines with J gene TRBJ2-3, with TRBD1 matching over 7 bases. J lost 2 bases, V lost 2 bases, and 4 bases had no gene match. The CDR3 is made up of 15 amino acids. CDR1 is MDHEN and CDR2 is SYDVKM in the germline V gene. The chain's CDR3 is CASSLGQGDTDTQYF. As DNA, the CDR3 is TGTGCCAGCAGTTTAGGGCAGGGGGACACAGATACGCAGTATTTT.

This chain joins TRBV25-1 and TRBJ2-2; D is ambiguous. CDR3 size: 12 residues. Trimming took off 10 bases at V and 7 bases at J, with 13 bases between the two ends. In germline, CDR1 is MGHDK, CDR2 SYGVNS. CDR3 residues: CAINPRYGELFF. The CDR3 coding sequence is TGTGCCATCAACCCTAGGTACGGGGAGCTGTTTTTT. Complete variable domain (other parts from reference TRBV25-1 and TRBJ2-2): EADIYQTPRYLVIGTGKKITLECSQTMGHDKMYWYQQDPGMELHLIHYSYGVNSTEKGDLSSESTVSRIRTEHFPLTLESARPSHTSQYLCAINPRYGELFFGEGSRLTVL.

The chain couples TRBV19 to TRBJ2-6; perhaps TRBD1 as D (6 bases). The V end lost 7 bases, the J end lost 2 bases, and 18 bases lay between the germline ends. Germline V gives CDR1 LNHDA, CDR2 SQIVND (reference sequence). The CDR3 has 17 amino acids. DNA for the CDR3: TGTGCCAGTACGGTACTCAGGGGCGCAACTGGGGCCAACGTCCTGACTTTC. It translates to CASTVLRGATGANVLTF.

V usage is TRBV10-3 and J usage is TRBJ2-1; 10 positions agree with TRBD1. This CDR3 has 14 amino acids. J lost 7 bases, V lost 3 bases, and 3 bases had no gene match. CDR1 and CDR2 (germline): ENHRY, SYGVKD. CDR3 nucleotides: TGTGCCATCAGTGACTGGGACAGGGGTAATGAGCAGTTCTTC. Protein product: CAISDWDRGNEQFF.

The J gene is TRBJ2-1, the V gene TRBV10-1; tentative D call: TRBD2 (5 bases). In germline, CDR1 is WNHNN, CDR2 SYGVQD (reference sequence). V was trimmed by 4 bases and J by 9 bases, leaving 16 bases between them. This CDR3 spans 14 amino acids. The CDR3 loop is CASSGSTGLGEQFF. CDR3 nucleotides: TGCGCCAGCAGTGGTAGTACGGGATTAGGTGAGCAGTTCTTC.

The chain has TRBV7-8 and TRBJ2-1; 9 bases are shared with TRBD2. The germline CDR1 and CDR2 sequences are SGHVS and FQNEAQ. V trimming: 4 bases; J trimming: 7 bases; junction bases outside the gene matches: 11. The CDR3 runs 16 residues. The CDR3 is CASSYGTSRPKNEQFF. The DNA of the CDR3 is TGTGCCAGCAGCTATGGGACTAGCCGACCTAAAAATGAGCAGTTCTTC.

The CDR3 nucleotides read TGCGCCAGCAGCGTACGGGCAGCGGGGGACACCGGGGAGCTGTTTTTT. Translating gives CASSVRAAGDTGELFF. This rearrangement joins TRBV5-1 to TRBJ2-2, with TRBD2 matching over 8 bases. Germline V gene lookup returns CDR1 SGHRS and CDR2 YFSETQ. This CDR3 is built from 16 residues. The junction had 8 bases not matched to a gene; V was cut back by 4 bases and J by 3 bases.

CDR3 nucleotides: TGTGCCAGCAGCTTAGACAGCACTGAAGCTTTCTTT. This codes for CASSLDSTEAFF. This chain uses TRBV7-9 with TRBJ1-1; D ambiguous. From germline, CDR1 is SEHNR and CDR2 FQNEAQ (reference sequence). The CDR3 has 12 amino acids. With 1 base removed from V and 4 bases from J, the gap between germline ends came to 4 bases.

The chain carries TRBV10-2 and TRBJ2-3, with D possibly being TRBD2 (6 bases). The V and J ends lost 10 bases and 3 bases respectively, with 17 bases between them. The CDR3 runs to 14 residues. Germline V gene data show CDR1 as WSHSY and CDR2 as SAAADI. The DNA for the CDR3 is TGCGCCACCCTCGGTAGCGGTTGGACAGATACGCAGTATTTT. Protein product: CATLGSGWTDTQYF.

The genes are TRBV2 and TRBJ1-1, with D possibly TRBD1 on 5 matching bases. Germline lookup yields CDR1 SNHLY and CDR2 FYNNEI. This CDR3 has 13 amino acids. The germline V and J ends were trimmed by 8 bases and 2 bases, with 12 bases remaining between them. CDR3 loop: CASGRDRNTEAFF. CDR3 nucleotides: TGTGCCAGCGGGAGGGACCGAAACACTGAAGCTTTCTTT.

The chain couples TRBV5-1 to TRBJ2-7; D uncertain. This CDR3 contains 13 residues. Looked up from germline, CDR1 is SGHRS and CDR2 is YFSETQ. V lost 4 bases and J lost 6, with 14 bases in between. CDR3: CASSSDIFFEQYF. The CDR3, as DNA: TGCGCCAGCAGCAGTGACATTTTTTTCGAGCAGTACTTC.

The chain is built from TRBV5-1 and TRBJ1-1; TRBD1 is a possible D gene (5 bases). Germline V gene data show CDR1 as SGHRS and CDR2 as YFSETQ. The CDR3 extends over 15 amino acids. Trimming shortened V by 4 bases and J by 1 base, and 14 bases separated the two germline ends. CDR3 nucleotide sequence: TGCGCCAGCAGCAAATTCGACAGTCCGAACACTGAAGCTTTCTTT. Amino acids: CASSKFDSPNTEAFF.

The chain is built from TRBV9 and TRBJ2-1; TRBD2 agrees at 10 bases. Germline V CDR1 and CDR2: SGDLS, YYNGEE. This CDR3 has 18 amino acids. V lost 3 bases, J lost 0 bases, and 9 bases stayed unmatched. The CDR3 here is CASSDLAGGPVSYNEQFF. The DNA for the CDR3 is TGTGCCAGCAGCGACTTAGCGGGAGGCCCTGTCTCCTACAATGAGCAGTTCTTC.

This clone was counted once. The J gene is TRBJ1-1, the V gene TRBV5-1; D uncertain. Germline V lookup: CDR1 SGHRS, CDR2 YFSETQ. V was clipped by 0 bases and J by 0 bases, with 9 bases between them. The CDR3 length is 15 residues. The CDR3 spells CASSLEAGMNTEAFF. In nucleotides, the CDR3 is TGCGCCAGCAGCTTGGAGGCGGGCATGAACACTGAAGCTTTCTTT.

This clone was detected a few times. V gene TRBV6-1 combines with J gene TRBJ1-2, with 10 bases aligning to TRBD1. This CDR3 has 13 amino acids. Losses at the gene ends were 6 bases for V and 12 bases for J; bases not matched to a gene: 10. Germline CDR1 is MNHNS and CDR2 is SASEGT. The CDR3 protein is CASRAGTGERHTF. The CDR3 DNA sequence: TGTGCCAGCAGGGCCGGGACAGGGGAAAGGCACACCTTC.

The chain couples TRBV30 to TRBJ1-5; 10 positions match TRBD1. Losses at the gene ends were 0 bases for V and 2 bases for J; bases not matched to a gene: 7. The CDR3 covers 17 residues. CDR1 GTSNPN and CDR2 SVGIG come from the germline V gene (reference sequence). The CDR3 region has the DNA TGTGCCTGGAGTGTACGACAGGGGGCGTCTGGCAATCAGCCCCAGCATTTT. This sequence encodes CAWSVRQGASGNQPQHF.

The chain couples TRBV15 to TRBJ1-3; tentative D call: TRBD1 (6 bases). The CDR3 covers 17 residues. The germline V gene has CDR1 LNHNV and CDR2 YYDKDF (reference sequence). Trimming pared 0 bases from V and 0 bases from J, leaving 12 bases between. The CDR3 DNA sequence: TGTGCCACCAGCAGAGACTTTAAGGACAGCTCTGGAAACACCATATATTTT. Protein: CATSRDFKDSSGNTIYF.

CDR3 in DNA: TGTGCCAGCAGCTTAGATGGGACTCAAGATACGCAGTATTTT. Translation: CASSLDGTQDTQYF. This chain connects TRBV7-9 to TRBJ2-3, with TRBD2 as a possible D gene (6 bases). This CDR3 has 14 amino acids. V dropped 1 base and J dropped 5 bases, with 10 bases sitting between them. From germline, CDR1 is SEHNR and CDR2 FQNEAQ (reference sequence).

V usage is TRBV27 and J usage is TRBJ2-7; 9 nucleotides agree with TRBD2. The CDR3 has 14 residues. Germline values: CDR1 MNHEY, CDR2 SMNVEV (reference sequence). The V segment lost 4 bases and the J segment 4 bases; nucleotides outside the gene matches: 5. CDR3 loop: CASSSPAGGYEQYF. The CDR3 DNA reads as TGTGCCAGCAGTTCCCCGGCGGGGGGGTACGAGCAGTACTTC.

This clone was seen more than once but under ten times. V usage is TRBV9 and J usage is TRBJ2-3, with TRBD2 matching 12 bases. The CDR3 runs to 18 residues. CDR1 is SGDLS and CDR2 is YYNGEE in the germline V gene. The V segment lost 4 bases and the J segment 4 bases; nucleotides outside the gene matches: 13. This chain's CDR3 is CASSSYSSSGGESDTQYF. The DNA for the CDR3 is TGTGCCAGCAGCTCATACTCCTCTAGCGGGGGGGAATCAGATACGCAGTATTTT.

V usage is TRBV7-8 and J usage is TRBJ2-1; 11 nucleotides align to TRBD1. CDR1 and CDR2 (germline): SGHVS, FQNEAQ. CDR3 length equals 18 residues. Trimming removed 1 base from V and 6 bases from J; junction bases left unmatched: 11. CDR3: CASSLGVLRDRGSNEQFF. The CDR3 nucleotides are TGTGCCAGCAGCTTAGGTGTGTTAAGGGACAGGGGGTCCAATGAGCAGTTCTTC.

This clone has a single count. The chain links TRBV7-2 to TRBJ2-6, with D maybe TRBD1 (6 bases). The germline CDR1 and CDR2 sequences are SGHTA and FQGNSA. The CDR3 runs 16 residues. The V gene lost 5 bases and the J gene lost 0 bases, with 11 bases spanning the gap. CDR3 bases: TGTGCCAGCAGCCCGGGACACATCTCTGGGGCCAACGTCCTGACTTTC. Translation gives CASSPGHISGANVLTF.

J is TRBJ1-2 and V is TRBV28, with D uncertain. CDR1 is MDHEN, CDR2 SYDVKM, per germline. This CDR3 contains 12 residues. The germline V and J ends were trimmed by 8 bases and 0 bases, with 7 bases remaining between them. The CDR3 DNA reads as TGTGCCAGCTGGGCTGCTAACTATGGCTACACCTTC. It yields the protein CASWAANYGYTF.

V and J are TRBV10-3 and TRBJ2-1, with 7 bases lining up with TRBD2. Losses at the gene ends were 0 bases for V and 0 bases for J; bases not matched to a gene: 8. The CDR3 covers 18 residues. CDR1 and CDR2 from the germline V gene are ENHRY and SYGVKD. The CDR3 coding sequence is TGTGCCATCAGTGAGTCTATGGCTAGCGGTAGCTCCTACAATGAGCAGTTCTTC. Amino acid sequence: CAISESMASGSSYNEQFF.

This clone has more than one count but fewer than ten. The chain has TRBV7-2 and TRBJ2-5; 9 nucleotides match TRBD2. The germline V gene has CDR1 SGHTA and CDR2 FQGNSA. The CDR3 has 14 amino acids. The V segment lost 5 bases and the J segment 5 bases; nucleotides outside the gene matches: 6. The CDR3 loop reads CASSRQAGGETQYF. CDR3 in DNA: TGTGCCAGCAGCCGCCAAGCGGGGGGCGAGACCCAGTACTTC.

The rearrangement links TRBV28 to TRBJ1-5; 8 nucleotides match TRBD1. The CDR3 is 15 residues long. Germline CDR1 and CDR2: MDHEN and SYDVKM. Trimming at V came to 3 bases and at J to 3 bases, leaving 4 bases not matched to a gene. In DNA, the CDR3 is TGTGCCAGCAGTTTTAACAGGGGGTACAATCAGCCCCAGCATTTT. Translation gives CASSFNRGYNQPQHF.